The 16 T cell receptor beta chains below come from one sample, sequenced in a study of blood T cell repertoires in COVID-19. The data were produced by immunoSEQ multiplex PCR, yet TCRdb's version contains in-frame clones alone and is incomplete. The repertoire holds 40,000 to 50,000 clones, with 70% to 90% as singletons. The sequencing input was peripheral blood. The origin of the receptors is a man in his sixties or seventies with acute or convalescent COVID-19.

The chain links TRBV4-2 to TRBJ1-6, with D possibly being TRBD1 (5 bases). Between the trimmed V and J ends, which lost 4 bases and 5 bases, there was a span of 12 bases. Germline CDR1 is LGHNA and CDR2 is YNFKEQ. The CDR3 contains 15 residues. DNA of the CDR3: TGTGCCAGCAGCCTGATCGACAGTAATAATTCACCCCTCCACTTT. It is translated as CASSLIDSNNSPLHF.

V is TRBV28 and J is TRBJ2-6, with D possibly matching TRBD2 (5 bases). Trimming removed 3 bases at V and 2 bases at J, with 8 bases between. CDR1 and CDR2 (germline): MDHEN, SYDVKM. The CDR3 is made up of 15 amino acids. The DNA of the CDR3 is TGTGCCAGCAGTTTTTTGAGGGCTGGGGCCAACGTCCTGACTTTC. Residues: CASSFLRAGANVLTF.

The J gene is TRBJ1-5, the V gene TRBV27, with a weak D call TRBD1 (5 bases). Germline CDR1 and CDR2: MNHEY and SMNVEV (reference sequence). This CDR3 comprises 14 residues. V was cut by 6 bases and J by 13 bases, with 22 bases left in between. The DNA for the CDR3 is TGTGCCAGCAGCAGCCTGGGGGGGTCCCAGGGTCAGCATTTT. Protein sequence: CASSSLGGSQGQHF.

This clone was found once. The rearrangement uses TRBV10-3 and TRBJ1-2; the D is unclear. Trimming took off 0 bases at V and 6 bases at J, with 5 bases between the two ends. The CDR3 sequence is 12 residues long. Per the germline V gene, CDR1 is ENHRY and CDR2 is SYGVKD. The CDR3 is CAISESRDGYTF. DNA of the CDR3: TGTGCCATCAGTGAGTCGAGGGATGGCTACACCTTC.

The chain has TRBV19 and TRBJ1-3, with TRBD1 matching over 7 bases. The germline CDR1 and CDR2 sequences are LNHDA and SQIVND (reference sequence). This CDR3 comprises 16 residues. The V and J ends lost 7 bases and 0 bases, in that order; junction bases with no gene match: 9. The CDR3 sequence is CASNPDRRGSGNTIYF. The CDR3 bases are TGTGCCAGTAACCCGGACAGGCGAGGCTCTGGAAACACCATATATTTT.

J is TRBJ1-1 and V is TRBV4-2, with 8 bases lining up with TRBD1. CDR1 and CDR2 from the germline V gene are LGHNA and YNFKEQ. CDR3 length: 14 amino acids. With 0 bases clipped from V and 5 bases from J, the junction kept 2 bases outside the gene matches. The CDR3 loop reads CASSQDRGRTEAFF. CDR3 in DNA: TGTGCCAGCAGCCAAGACAGGGGGCGGACTGAAGCTTTCTTT.

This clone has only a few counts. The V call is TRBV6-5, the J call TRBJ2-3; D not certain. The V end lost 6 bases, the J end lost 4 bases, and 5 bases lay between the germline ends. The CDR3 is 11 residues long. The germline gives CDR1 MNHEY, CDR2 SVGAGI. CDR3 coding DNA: TGTGCCAGCAGACGGTCAGATACGCAGTATTTT. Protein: CASRRSDTQYF.

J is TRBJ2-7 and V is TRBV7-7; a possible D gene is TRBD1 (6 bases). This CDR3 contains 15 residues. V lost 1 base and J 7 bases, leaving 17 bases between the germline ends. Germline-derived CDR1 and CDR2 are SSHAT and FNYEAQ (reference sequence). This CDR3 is CASSLGGTGTEEQYF. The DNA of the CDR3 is TGTGCCAGCAGCTTAGGGGGAACAGGGACCGAGGAGCAGTACTTC.

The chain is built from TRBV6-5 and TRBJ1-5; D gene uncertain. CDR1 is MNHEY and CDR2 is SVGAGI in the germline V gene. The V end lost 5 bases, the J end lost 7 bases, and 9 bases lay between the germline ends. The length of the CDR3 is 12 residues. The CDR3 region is CASSPGRQPQHF. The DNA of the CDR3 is TGTGCCAGCAGTCCCGGGAGGCAGCCCCAGCATTTT.

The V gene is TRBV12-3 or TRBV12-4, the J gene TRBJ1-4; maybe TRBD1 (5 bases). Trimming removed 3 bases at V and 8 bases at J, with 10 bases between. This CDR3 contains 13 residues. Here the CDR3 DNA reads TGTGCCAGCAGTTTCGGGGGATACGAAAAACTGTTTTTT. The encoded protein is CASSFGGYEKLFF.

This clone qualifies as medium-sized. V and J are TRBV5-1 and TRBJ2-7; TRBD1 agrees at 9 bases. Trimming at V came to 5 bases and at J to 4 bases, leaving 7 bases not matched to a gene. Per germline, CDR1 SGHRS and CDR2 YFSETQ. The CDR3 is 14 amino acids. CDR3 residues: CASSPGTGFYEQYF. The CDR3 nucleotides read TGCGCCAGCAGTCCCGGGACAGGGTTTTACGAGCAGTACTTC.

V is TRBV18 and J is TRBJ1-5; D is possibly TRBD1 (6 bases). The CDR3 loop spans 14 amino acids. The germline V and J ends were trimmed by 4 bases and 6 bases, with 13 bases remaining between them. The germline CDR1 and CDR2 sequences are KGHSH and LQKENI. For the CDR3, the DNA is TGTGCCAGCTCACTGGACAGATACGGTCAGCCCCAGCATTTT. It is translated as CASSLDRYGQPQHF.

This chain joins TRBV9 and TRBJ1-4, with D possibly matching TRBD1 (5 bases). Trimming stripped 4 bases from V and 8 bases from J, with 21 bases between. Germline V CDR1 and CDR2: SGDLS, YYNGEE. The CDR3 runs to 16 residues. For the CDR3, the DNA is TGTGCCAGCAGCCCCGGGGGGGGAGGAGGTTGGGAAAAACTGTTTTTT. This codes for CASSPGGGGGWEKLFF.

CDR3 in amino acids: CAWSRRSRAGANVLTF. CDR3 DNA sequence: TGTGCCTGGAGTAGGAGGAGTAGGGCTGGGGCCAACGTCCTGACTTTC. The chain recombines TRBV30 with TRBJ2-6, with TRBD2 as a possible D gene (5 bases). Germline V gives CDR1 GTSNPN, CDR2 SVGIG (reference sequence). V lost 2 bases to trimming and J lost 2 bases, with 13 bases between them. This CDR3 is 16 amino acids long.

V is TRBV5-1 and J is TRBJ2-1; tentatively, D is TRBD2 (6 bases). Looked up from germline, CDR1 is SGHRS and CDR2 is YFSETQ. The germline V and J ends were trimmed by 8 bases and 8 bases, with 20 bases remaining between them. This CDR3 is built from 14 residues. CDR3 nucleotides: TGCGCCAGTAACGGGGTGGCGGGGCAGGATGAGCAGTTCTTC. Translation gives CASNGVAGQDEQFF.

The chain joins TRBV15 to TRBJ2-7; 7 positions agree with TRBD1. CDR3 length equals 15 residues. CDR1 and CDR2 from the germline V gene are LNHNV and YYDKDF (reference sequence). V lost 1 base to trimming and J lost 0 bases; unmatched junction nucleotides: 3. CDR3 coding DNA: TGTGCCACCAGCAGAGGAGGGACAGCCTCCTACGAGCAGTACTTC. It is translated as CATSRGGTASYEQYF. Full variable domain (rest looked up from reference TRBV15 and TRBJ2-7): DAMVIQNPRYQVTQFGKPVTLSCSQTLNHNVMYWYQQKSSQAPKLLFHYYDKDFNNEADTPDNFQSRRPNTSFCFLDIRSPGLGDTAMYLCATSRGGTASYEQYFGPGTRLTVT.